This passage covers 20 T cell receptor beta chains from one sample sequenced in a study of cytomegalovirus exposure and HLA in healthy donors. Primers included in the PCR were 60 Vbeta and 13 Jbeta primers. TCRdb's table, derived via immunoSEQ multiplex PCR, lists solely in-frame clones and lacks some. The table has roughly 120,000 clones, about 10% seen once. The sequencing input was PBMCs. The origin of the receptors is a man under 40 in good health and CMV-seronegative.

A few counts support this clone. The V and J genes are TRBV28 and TRBJ1-1; the D gene is possibly TRBD1 (6 bases). CDR3 length: 15 residues. Trimming removed 5 bases at V and 0 bases at J, with 13 bases between. Germline lookup yields CDR1 MDHEN and CDR2 SYDVKM. CDR3 nucleotides: TGTGCCAGCAGTCCATGGGACACCTTGAACACTGAAGCTTTCTTT. The encoded protein is CASSPWDTLNTEAFF.

This clone was observed a few times. CDR3 region: CASSLRIQPLSGNTIYF. The CDR3, as DNA: TGTGCCAGCAGTTTAAGAATACAGCCGCTCTCTGGAAACACCATATATTTT. The rearrangement joins TRBV28 to TRBJ1-3; D remains unclear. In germline, CDR1 is MDHEN, CDR2 SYDVKM. The length of the CDR3 is 17 residues. V gave up 2 bases and J gave up 0 bases, with 14 bases separating them.

This clone has a handful of counts. The chain carries TRBV4-3 and TRBJ2-7, with 8 nucleotides matching TRBD1. This CDR3 is 15 amino acids long. The germline CDR1 and CDR2 sequences are LGHNA and YSLEER. The junction had 9 bases not matched to a gene; V was cut back by 3 bases and J by 5 bases. CDR3 sequence (DNA): TGCGCCAGCAGCCATTCAGGACAGGGTCCCAACGAGCAGTACTTC. It is translated as CASSHSGQGPNEQYF.

Only a few counts were recorded for this clone. The chain recombines TRBV28 with TRBJ1-5; D is uncertain. The CDR3 covers 15 residues. Germline CDR1 MDHEN, CDR2 SYDVKM. The V end lost 6 bases, the J end lost 7 bases, and 19 bases lay between the germline ends. The CDR3 spells CASSPNGRLAQPQHF. The CDR3 region has the DNA TGTGCCAGCAGCCCGAACGGCAGGCTCGCCCAGCCCCAGCATTTT.

The J gene is TRBJ1-2, the V gene TRBV5-1; 11 bases agree with TRBD1. The germline gives CDR1 SGHRS, CDR2 YFSETQ. The length of the CDR3 is 15 residues. J lost 5 bases, V lost 3 bases, and 6 bases had no gene match. This CDR3 is CASSSGTGGGYGYTF. CDR3 bases: TGCGCCAGCAGCTCCGGGACAGGGGGAGGGTATGGCTACACCTTC.

The chain has TRBV7-8 and TRBJ2-5; 8 positions match TRBD1. The end of the DNA is better explained by TRBJ2-7, so the J call may be wrong. Germline V CDR1 and CDR2: SGHVS, FQNEAQ. This CDR3 region has 14 residues. Written as DNA, the CDR3 is TGTGCCAGCAGCAGAGGACAGGGTCCCTACGAGCAGTACTTC. This encodes CASSRGQGPYEQYF.

The V and J genes are TRBV2 and TRBJ2-2; 7 bases agree with TRBD1. The CDR3 is made up of 16 amino acids. Germline CDR1 and CDR2: SNHLY and FYNNEI. Losses at the gene ends were 6 bases for V and 4 bases for J; bases not matched to a gene: 11. CDR3 sequence: CASSTLGTVATGELFF. CDR3 sequence (DNA): TGTGCCAGCAGCACCCTCGGGACAGTTGCCACCGGGGAGCTGTTTTTT. The whole variable domain, filled in from reference TRBV2 and TRBJ2-2, reads EPEVTQTPSHQVTQMGQEVILRCVPISNHLYFYWYRQILGQKVEFLVSFYNNEISEKSEIFDDQFSVERPDGSNFTLKIRSTKLEDSAMYFCASSTLGTVATGELFFGEGSRLTVL.

In its sample, this clone was seen a few times. The chain links TRBV7-9 to TRBJ2-7; D possibly corresponds to TRBD2 (7 bases). Germline CDR1 and CDR2: SEHNR and FQNEAQ (reference sequence). The CDR3 spans 15 residues. The germline V and J ends were trimmed by 5 bases and 5 bases, with 19 bases remaining between them. CDR3 region: CASSPRRGGRHEQYF. For the CDR3, the DNA is TGTGCCAGCAGCCCCCGGAGGGGGGGACGACACGAGCAGTACTTC.

The rearrangement joins TRBV6-6 to TRBJ2-7; perhaps TRBD2 as D (5 bases). The CDR3 loop spans 11 amino acids. Per germline, CDR1 MNHNY and CDR2 SVGAGI (reference sequence). Trimming pared 7 bases from V and 5 bases from J, leaving 9 bases between. CDR3 amino acids: CASMRDHEQYF. The CDR3 DNA reads as TGTGCCAGCATGAGGGATCACGAGCAGTACTTC.

This chain's CDR3 is CASNLWTGITSGANVLTF. Here the CDR3 DNA reads TGTGCCAGCAACCTATGGACAGGGATTACCTCTGGGGCCAACGTCCTGACTTTC. The gene calls are TRBV5-4 and TRBJ2-6; 8 bases are shared with TRBD1. Germline CDR1 reads SGHNT; CDR2 reads YYREEE (reference sequence). The CDR3 is 18 residues long. Germline trimming cut 6 bases from V and 0 bases from J; bases unmatched to any gene: 11. The whole variable domain, filled in from reference TRBV5-4 and TRBJ2-6, reads ETGVTQSPTHLIKTRGQQVTLRCSSQSGHNTVSWYQQALGQGPQFIFQYYREEENGRGNFPPRFSGLQFPNYSSELNVNALELDDSALYLCASNLWTGITSGANVLTFGAGSRLTVL.

The chain uses TRBV5-4 and TRBJ2-2, with D perhaps matching TRBD1 (5 bases). From germline, CDR1 is SGHNT and CDR2 YYREEE (reference sequence). Trimming took 0 bases from V and 6 from J, leaving 12 bases between them. This CDR3 is built from 15 residues. In DNA, the CDR3 is TGTGCCAGCAGCTTGGCTTCAGGGCTTGCCGGGGAGCTGTTTTTT. Protein product: CASSLASGLAGELFF.

This clone appeared a few times. This chain uses TRBV29-1 with TRBJ1-2; D is undetermined. The germline V and J ends were trimmed by 4 bases and 0 bases, with 9 bases remaining between them. The germline gives CDR1 SQVTM, CDR2 ANQGSEA. This CDR3 has 13 residues. The CDR3 DNA reads TGCAGCGTTGCATTGACACCTAACTATGGCTACACCTTC. It codes for CSVALTPNYGYTF.

The chain is built from TRBV5-6 and TRBJ2-3, with 10 bases lining up with TRBD1. CDR1 SGHDT and CDR2 YYEEEE come from the germline V gene. The CDR3 contains 16 residues. Germline trimming cut 4 bases from V and 5 bases from J; bases unmatched to any gene: 10. The CDR3 DNA sequence: TGTGCCAGCAGCGCACCACGGGACAGGGGACGAGATACGCAGTATTTT. Translation: CASSAPRDRGRDTQYF.

Worth noting for this clone: A read error is likely, as this CDR3 ends without the conserved phenylalanine or tryptophan. The V gene is TRBV6-1, the J gene TRBJ1-2; TRBD1 agrees at 7 bases. With V trimmed by 3 bases and J by 2 bases, 6 bases remained unmatched. The CDR3 consists of 15 residues. The germline gives CDR1 MNHNS, CDR2 SASEGT. The chain's CDR3 is CASSEAGTANYGYTL. CDR3 sequence (DNA): TGTGCCAGCAGTGAGGCCGGGACAGCGAACTATGGCTACACCCTC.

This clone was detected a few times. The rearrangement joins TRBV6-4 to TRBJ2-4, with a weak D call TRBD2 (6 bases). The CDR3 has 14 amino acids. Trimming removed 6 bases at V and 2 bases at J, with 11 bases between. Per the germline V gene, CDR1 is MRHNA and CDR2 is SNTAGT. The CDR3 region has the DNA TGTGCCAGCAGGTGGCGGGACCCCAAAAACATTCAGTACTTC. Translated, it gives CASRWRDPKNIQYF.

This clone was observed a handful of times. V gene TRBV4-1 combines with J gene TRBJ1-3, with 8 bases that match TRBD1. The J segment lost 2 bases and the V segment lost 4 bases, leaving 4 bases of the junction unmatched. Germline CDR1 reads MGHRA; CDR2 reads YSYEKL. This CDR3 spans 15 amino acids. The CDR3 is CASSRDRGPGNTIYF. The DNA for the CDR3 is TGCGCCAGCAGCCGAGACAGGGGCCCTGGAAACACCATATATTTT.

The chain links TRBV7-2 to TRBJ2-3; D might be TRBD2 (6 bases). Germline loops: CDR1 SGHTA, CDR2 FQGNSA. V was trimmed by 2 bases and J by 0 bases, leaving 9 bases between them. This CDR3 spans 15 amino acids. The CDR3 DNA is TGTGCCAGCAGCTTAACGAGCGGGAGCACAGATACGCAGTATTTT. It encodes CASSLTSGSTDTQYF.

In this sample, this clone turned up a few times. V gene TRBV6-1 combines with J gene TRBJ2-2; D remains unclear. V was cut by 4 bases and J by 0 bases, with 6 bases left in between. Germline-derived CDR1 and CDR2 are MNHNS and SASEGT. This CDR3 has 14 residues. CDR3 loop: CASSGQTNTGELFF. As DNA, the CDR3 is TGTGCCAGCAGTGGTCAGACGAACACCGGGGAGCTGTTTTTT.

The V gene is TRBV10-2, the J gene TRBJ1-4; 7 bases map to TRBD1. The CDR3 sequence is 13 residues long. V trimming: 6 bases; J trimming: 4 bases; junction bases outside the gene matches: 2. Germline values: CDR1 WSHSY, CDR2 SAAADI. CDR3 amino acids: CASRGQLNEKLFF. CDR3 coding DNA: TGCGCCAGCAGGGGACAGCTTAATGAAAAACTGTTTTTT.

In the case of this clone: Germline and junction disagree at one end, which may indicate a read error. The rearrangement uses TRBV28 and TRBJ1-5, with D perhaps TRBD1 (5 bases). This CDR3 is built from 16 residues. Per germline, CDR1 MDHEN and CDR2 SYDVKM. DNA for the CDR3: TGTGCCAGCCGTTTGAGTGGGAGGGGCCCCGGGCAGCCCCAGCATTTT. Its translation: CASRLSGRGPGQPQHF.